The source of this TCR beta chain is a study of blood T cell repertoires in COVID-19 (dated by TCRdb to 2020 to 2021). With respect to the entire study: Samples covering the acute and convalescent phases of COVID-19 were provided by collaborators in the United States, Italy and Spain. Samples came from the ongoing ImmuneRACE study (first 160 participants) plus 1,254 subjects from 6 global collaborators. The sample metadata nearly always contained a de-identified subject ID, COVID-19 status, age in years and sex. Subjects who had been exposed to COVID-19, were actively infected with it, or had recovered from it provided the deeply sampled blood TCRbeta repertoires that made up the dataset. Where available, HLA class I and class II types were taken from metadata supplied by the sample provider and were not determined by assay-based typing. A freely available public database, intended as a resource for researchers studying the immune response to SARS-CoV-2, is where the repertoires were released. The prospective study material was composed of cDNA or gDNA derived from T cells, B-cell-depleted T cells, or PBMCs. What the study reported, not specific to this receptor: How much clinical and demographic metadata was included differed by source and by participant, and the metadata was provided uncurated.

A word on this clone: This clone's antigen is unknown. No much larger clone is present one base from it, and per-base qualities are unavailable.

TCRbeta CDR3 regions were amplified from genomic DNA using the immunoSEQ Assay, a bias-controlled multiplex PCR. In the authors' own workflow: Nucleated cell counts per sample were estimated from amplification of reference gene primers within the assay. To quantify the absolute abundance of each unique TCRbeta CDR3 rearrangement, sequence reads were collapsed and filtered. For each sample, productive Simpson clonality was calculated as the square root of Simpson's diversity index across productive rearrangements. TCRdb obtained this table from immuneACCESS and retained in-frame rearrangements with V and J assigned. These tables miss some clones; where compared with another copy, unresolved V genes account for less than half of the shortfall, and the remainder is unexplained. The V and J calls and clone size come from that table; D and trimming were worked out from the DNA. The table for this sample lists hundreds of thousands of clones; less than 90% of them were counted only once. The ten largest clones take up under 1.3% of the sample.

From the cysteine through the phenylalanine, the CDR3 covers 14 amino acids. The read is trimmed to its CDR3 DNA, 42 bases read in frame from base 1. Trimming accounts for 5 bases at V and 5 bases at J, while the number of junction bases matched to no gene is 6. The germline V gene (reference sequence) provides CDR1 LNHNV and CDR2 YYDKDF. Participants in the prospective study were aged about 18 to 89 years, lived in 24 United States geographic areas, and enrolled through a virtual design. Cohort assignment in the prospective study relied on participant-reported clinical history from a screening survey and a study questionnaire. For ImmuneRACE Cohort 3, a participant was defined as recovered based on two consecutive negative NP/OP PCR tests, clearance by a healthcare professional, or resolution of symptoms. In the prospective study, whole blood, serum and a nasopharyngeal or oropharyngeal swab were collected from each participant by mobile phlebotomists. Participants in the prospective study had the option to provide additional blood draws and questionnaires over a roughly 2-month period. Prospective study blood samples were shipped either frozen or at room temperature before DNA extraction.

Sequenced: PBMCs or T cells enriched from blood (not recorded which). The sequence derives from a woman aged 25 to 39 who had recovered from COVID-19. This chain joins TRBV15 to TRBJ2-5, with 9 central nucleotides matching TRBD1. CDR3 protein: CATSFTGGGETQYF. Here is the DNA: TGTGCCACCAGCTTTACAGGGGGCGGGGAGACCCAGTACTTC.